Each of the 22 T cell receptor beta chains below was sequenced from the same sample in a study of response to subunit inactivated influenza vaccine. TCRdb ran MiXCR on the RT-PCR reads and lists one entry per CDR3 protein. The data hold approximately 500,000 distinct CDR3 sequences, with 20% to 25% observed a single time. These data were also reused for a study on T cells expressing NK-cell markers. As reported in that work: UMI-tagged 5'RACE template switching yielded the TCR beta cDNA.

Sequences were derived from CD4+ T cells sorted from PBMCs, sampled 12 days after vaccination. Receptors originate from a man aged 45-65 years who received an inactivated influenza vaccine.

This clonotype was recorded at least ten times. The rearrangement joins TRBV7-8 to TRBJ2-2; possible D gene TRBD2, 6 bases. This CDR3 region has 15 residues. Per the germline V gene, CDR1 is SGHVS and CDR2 is FQNEAQ. V gave up 5 bases and J gave up 4 bases, with 14 bases separating them. The CDR3 region is CASSLGGAVTGELFF. The CDR3 DNA sequence: TGTGCCAGCAGCCTGGGCGGGGCCGTCACCGGGGAGCTGTTTTTT.

The rearrangement links TRBV14 to TRBJ1-1, with 7 bases aligning to TRBD1. V shed 0 bases and J 6 bases; nucleotides not matched to a gene: 1. The CDR3 contains 13 residues. CDR1 SGHDN and CDR2 FVKESK come from the germline V gene. In DNA form, the CDR3 reads TGTGCCAGCAGCCAAGACGACAGGGCTGAAGCTTTCTTT. Translated: CASSQDDRAEAFF.

This chain links TRBV19 with TRBJ1-1, with a weak D call TRBD1 (5 bases). The V end lost 3 bases, the J end lost 0 bases, and 8 bases lay between the germline ends. The CDR3 is 14 residues long. CDR1 LNHDA and CDR2 SQIVND come from the germline V gene (reference sequence). The CDR3 loop is CASSMEGMNTEAFF. The CDR3 DNA follows: TGTGCCAGTAGTATGGAGGGGATGAACACTGAAGCTTTCTTT.

The CDR3: CASSFDPMNTEAFF. The CDR3, as DNA: TGTGCCAGCAGCTTTGATCCGATGAACACTGAAGCTTTCTTT. V usage is TRBV9 and J usage is TRBJ1-1; no clear D gene. Germline CDR1 is SGDLS and CDR2 is YYNGEE. This CDR3 region has 14 residues. Trimming pared 4 bases from V and 0 bases from J, leaving 10 bases between.

J is TRBJ1-6 and V is TRBV4-3; unclear D gene. Germline V CDR1 and CDR2: LGHNA, YSLEER. The CDR3 has 15 residues. V lost 0 bases, J lost 0 bases, and 3 bases lay in between. The CDR3 here is CASSQDSSYNSPLHF. CDR3 sequence (DNA): TGCGCCAGCAGCCAAGACAGCTCCTATAATTCACCCCTCCACTTT.

This clonotype was observed a handful of times. The chain combines TRBV12-3 or TRBV12-4 with TRBJ2-6; TRBD1 matches at 7 bases. CDR3 length: 15 residues. V shed 6 bases and J 6 bases; nucleotides not matched to a gene: 8. This chain's CDR3 is CASSHRGMAANVLTF. CDR3 nucleotides: TGTGCCAGCAGCCACAGGGGAATGGCGGCCAACGTCCTGACTTTC.

A few counts support this clonotype. V and J are TRBV5-1 and TRBJ1-5; D unclear. The germline V gene has CDR1 SGHRS and CDR2 YFSETQ. Trimming left V 0 bases short and J 4 bases short, with 11 bases between. The CDR3 totals 15 residues. The CDR3 coding sequence is TGCGCCAGCAGCTTGGATCCAAATGGGAATCAGCCCCAGCATTTT. This codes for CASSLDPNGNQPQHF. The full variable domain, its missing parts supplied by reference TRBV5-1 and TRBJ1-5, is KAGVTQTPRYLIKTRGQQVTLSCSPISGHRSVSWYQQTPGQGLQFLFEYFSETQRNKGNFPGRFSGRQFSNSRSEMNVSTLELGDSALYLCASSLDPNGNQPQHFGDGTRLSIL.

This clonotype was counted a few times. The chain joins TRBV28 to TRBJ1-2, with 11 bases fitting TRBD1. With V trimmed by 5 bases and J by 8 bases, 10 bases remained unmatched. The CDR3 length is 15 residues. CDR1 and CDR2 from the germline V gene are MDHEN and SYDVKM. CDR3 amino acids: CASSPPPRTGGGYTF. The CDR3 nucleotides are TGTGCCAGCAGTCCACCACCCAGGACAGGGGGCGGCTACACCTTC.

This clonotype occurred many times. V usage is TRBV20-1 and J usage is TRBJ1-5; TRBD1 matches at 7 bases. J lost 3 bases, V lost 5 bases, and 7 bases had no gene match. The CDR3 spans 14 residues. Germline-derived CDR1 and CDR2 are DFQATT and SNEGSKA (reference sequence). CDR3 in amino acids: CSAWTTGPNQPQHF. DNA for the CDR3: TGCAGTGCTTGGACGACAGGGCCCAATCAGCCCCAGCATTTT.

Concerning this clonotype itself: This is likely a read error, given that the CDR3 carries no conserved phenylalanine or tryptophan at its end. The chain combines TRBV7-6 with TRBJ2-2, with D possibly TRBD2 on 7 matching bases. CDR3 length: 16 residues. V was trimmed by 5 bases and J by 1 base, leaving 14 bases between them. The germline V gene encodes CDR1 SGHVS and CDR2 FNYEAQ. The CDR3 region is CASSLVRGGNTGELFL. In DNA form, the CDR3 reads TGTGCCAGCAGCCTGGTAAGGGGGGGGAACACCGGGGAGCTGTTTCTT.

This clonotype has just a few counts. V is TRBV13 and J is TRBJ2-3; 8 bases agree with TRBD2. CDR3 length equals 12 residues. CDR1 is PRHDT and CDR2 is FYEKMQ in the germline V gene (reference sequence). V was pared by 5 bases and J by 12 bases, with 7 bases of the junction left unmatched. CDR3 in amino acids: CASSISSGPQYF. The CDR3 DNA reads TGTGCCAGCAGCATCTCTAGCGGGCCTCAGTATTTT.

A single count supports this clonotype. This chain connects TRBV4-3 to TRBJ1-2; 7 bases are a match to TRBD1. Per the germline V gene, CDR1 is LGHNA and CDR2 is YSLEER. CDR3 length: 15 amino acids. With V trimmed by 1 base and J by 5 bases, 7 bases remained unmatched. This chain's CDR3 is CASSQADRAGYGYTF. The CDR3 DNA is TGCGCCAGCAGCCAAGCAGACAGGGCAGGGTATGGCTACACCTTC.

The chain employs TRBV5-6 and TRBJ2-3, with TRBD2 matching over 8 bases. The CDR3 runs to 16 residues. Germline CDR1 is SGHDT and CDR2 is YYEEEE. V shed 0 bases, J shed 0 bases, and the junction held 3 bases outside the gene matches. The CDR3 sequence: CASSLGLALSTDTQYF. For the CDR3, the DNA is TGTGCCAGCAGCTTGGGACTAGCGCTAAGCACAGATACGCAGTATTTT.

The V and J genes are TRBV4-1 and TRBJ2-7; TRBD1 or TRBD2 may be the D gene (6 bases each). The V end lost 4 bases, the J end lost 2 bases, and 21 bases lay between the germline ends. Germline CDR1 MGHRA, CDR2 YSYEKL. CDR3 length equals 17 residues. DNA of the CDR3: TGCGCCAGCAGCCGGTCTTCCGGGGGCATCACCCCCTACGAGCAGTACTTC. Protein product: CASSRSSGGITPYEQYF.

V and J are TRBV7-9 and TRBJ2-3; 7 bases agree with TRBD1. Germline CDR1 is SEHNR and CDR2 is FQNEAQ (reference sequence). CDR3 length: 14 residues. Unmatched junction bases numbered 10, after V lost 7 bases and J lost 6 bases. The DNA for the CDR3 is TGTGCCAGCACCCGAGGACAGGACGGGGATACGCAGTATTTT. Encoded protein: CASTRGQDGDTQYF.

This clonotype was seen at least ten times. The chain carries TRBV5-1 and TRBJ2-1; 11 bases are a match to TRBD2. After removal of 1 base from V and 12 bases from J, the junction contained 12 bases not matched to a gene. Germline CDR1 and CDR2: SGHRS and YFSETQ. The CDR3 is 16 amino acids. In DNA form, the CDR3 reads TGCGCCAGCAGCTTGATAGCGGGAGGGCCGCAGCAAGGGCAGTTCTTC. Its protein is CASSLIAGGPQQGQFF.

This clonotype has only a few counts. The CDR3 sequence is CASSLLGQGGEQYF. For the CDR3, the DNA is TGCGCCAGCAGCTTACTGGGACAGGGAGGCGAGCAGTACTTC. V is TRBV5-1 and J is TRBJ2-7; TRBD1 matches at 9 bases. The V and J ends lost 2 bases and 6 bases, in that order; junction bases with no gene match: 6. Germline loops: CDR1 SGHRS, CDR2 YFSETQ. The CDR3 covers 14 residues.

The table lists this clonotype with a few counts. The CDR3 sequence is CASSSLLIGETQYF. DNA of the CDR3: TGTGCCAGCAGTTCTCTGTTGATAGGGGAGACCCAGTACTTC. The chain couples TRBV12-3 or TRBV12-4 to TRBJ2-5; D gene unclear. Deletions cut 4 bases from V and 5 bases from J, with 14 bases between. The CDR3 runs 14 residues.

This clonotype was seen only once. V gene TRBV7-6 combines with J gene TRBJ2-3; a possible D gene is TRBD2 (7 bases). Germline CDR1 is SGHVS and CDR2 is FNYEAQ. The V end lost 1 base, the J end lost 3 bases, and 20 bases lay between the germline ends. The CDR3 totals 18 residues. This chain's CDR3 is CASSLVVGGGSMTDTQYF. The CDR3 DNA is TGTGCCAGCAGCTTAGTCGTGGGGGGCGGGAGCATGACAGATACGCAGTATTTT.

Only a few counts were recorded for this clonotype. This rearrangement joins TRBV7-9 to TRBJ2-1; D may be TRBD1 (5 bases). Trimming left V 5 bases short and J 9 bases short, with 17 bases between. CDR3 length: 14 amino acids. Germline CDR1 and CDR2: SEHNR and FQNEAQ (reference sequence). This CDR3 is CASSRLWGSGEQFF. The DNA of the CDR3 is TGTGCCAGCAGCCGTCTGTGGGGCTCAGGTGAGCAGTTCTTC.

This clonotype was picked up one time. This rearrangement joins TRBV5-1 to TRBJ1-1; perhaps TRBD1 as D (6 bases). The CDR3 runs 16 residues. Germline CDR1 is SGHRS and CDR2 is YFSETQ. The V end lost 4 bases, the J end lost 0 bases, and 16 bases lay between the germline ends. The CDR3 bases are TGCGCCAGCAGCGCCCAAGTCGGGGGCATGAACACTGAAGCTTTCTTT. It translates to CASSAQVGGMNTEAFF. Full variable domain (outside the CDR3, taken from reference TRBV5-1 and TRBJ1-1): KAGVTQTPRYLIKTRGQQVTLSCSPISGHRSVSWYQQTPGQGLQFLFEYFSETQRNKGNFPGRFSGRQFSNSRSEMNVSTLELGDSALYLCASSAQVGGMNTEAFFGQGTRLTVV.

The gene calls are TRBV10-3 and TRBJ2-7; 9 bases fit TRBD2. The CDR3 consists of 15 residues. CDR1 is ENHRY and CDR2 is SYGVKD in the germline V gene. The V segment lost 4 bases and the J segment 2 bases; nucleotides outside the gene matches: 6. CDR3 protein: CAISGAGGTPYEQYF. The CDR3 DNA reads TGTGCCATCAGTGGGGCGGGAGGGACCCCCTACGAGCAGTACTTC.